The 8 T cell receptor beta chains reported below all come from one sample, sequenced in a study of blood T cell repertoires in COVID-19. Sequenced by immunoSEQ multiplex PCR; TCRdb stores in-frame clones only, minus some. The data hold fewer than 200,000 clones, with about 80% observed a single time. Source material: peripheral blood. These receptor sequences come from a woman between 40 and 55 years old with COVID-19, enrolled during active disease.

The rearrangement links TRBV3-1 (or the pseudogene TRBV3-2) to TRBJ2-3, with TRBD2 identical over 7 bases. Trimming removed 2 bases from V and 5 bases from J; junction bases left unmatched: 7. Germline V gene sequence: CDR1 LGHDT, CDR2 YNNKEL (reference sequence). The CDR3 covers 15 residues. CDR3 residues: CASSQLAAPGDTQYF. As DNA, the CDR3 is TGTGCCAGCAGCCAACTAGCGGCGCCCGGAGATACGCAGTATTTT.

This rearrangement joins TRBV29-1 to TRBJ1-2; D not resolved. Germline V lookup: CDR1 SQVTM, CDR2 ANQGSEA. This CDR3 is 12 amino acids long. Trimming cost V 4 bases and J 1 base, with 7 bases left between them. In DNA form, the CDR3 reads TGCAGCGTTGTCGCAGATAACTATGGCTACACCTTC. Protein product: CSVVADNYGYTF.

This chain joins TRBV7-8 and TRBJ2-7; TRBD2 matches 11 bases. Per germline, CDR1 SGHVS and CDR2 FQNEAQ. The CDR3 runs to 16 residues. Trimming removed 2 bases from V and 3 bases from J; junction bases left unmatched: 6. The CDR3 loop is CASSLFGTSGFYEQYF. The CDR3 region has the DNA TGTGCCAGCAGCTTATTCGGGACTAGCGGATTCTACGAGCAGTACTTC. The full variable domain, completed using reference TRBV7-8 and TRBJ2-7, is GAGVSQSPRYKVAKRGQDVALRCDPISGHVSLFWYQQALGQGPEFLTYFQNEAQLDKSGLPSDRFFAERPEGSVSTLKIQRTQQEDSAVYLCASSLFGTSGFYEQYFGPGTRLTVT.

The genes are TRBV5-1 and TRBJ2-1; possible D gene TRBD1, 5 bases. Trimming left V 0 bases short and J 7 bases short, with 14 bases between. Germline V gene data show CDR1 as SGHRS and CDR2 as YFSETQ. The CDR3 runs to 15 residues. The CDR3 region has the DNA TGCGCCAGCAGCTTGGGTGACAGTAGTATGAATGAGCAGTTCTTC. Its protein is CASSLGDSSMNEQFF.

The chain has TRBV5-6 and TRBJ2-6; D is perhaps TRBD2 (5 bases). The CDR3 consists of 17 residues. Deletions cut 0 bases from V and 0 bases from J, with 10 bases between. Germline CDR1 and CDR2: SGHDT and YYEEEE. As DNA, the CDR3 is TGTGCCAGCAGCTTGGGGACTCTGGTCTCTGGGGCCAACGTCCTGACTTTC. Translated, it gives CASSLGTLVSGANVLTF.

This clone was seen only a few times. The chain employs TRBV7-8 and TRBJ2-3; D not certain. There are 15 residues in the CDR3. Deletions cut 4 bases from V and 2 bases from J, with 13 bases between. The germline CDR1 and CDR2 sequences are SGHVS and FQNEAQ. The CDR3 DNA reads TGTGCCAGCAGCTCTACAGTGGTTTCCACAGATACGCAGTATTTT. Protein: CASSSTVVSTDTQYF.

The chain recombines TRBV25-1 with TRBJ1-1; TRBD1 matches 9 bases. From germline, CDR1 is MGHDK and CDR2 SYGVNS. The CDR3 is made up of 16 amino acids. V lost 5 bases to trimming and J lost 3 bases; unmatched junction nucleotides: 10. CDR3 sequence reads: CASSRTGGSGYTEAFF. As DNA, the CDR3 is TGTGCCAGCAGTCGCACAGGGGGCAGTGGTTACACTGAAGCTTTCTTT.

Of note for this clone: The sample contains more than one DNA sequence encoding this CDR3. The rearrangement uses TRBV18 and TRBJ2-3; D is perhaps TRBD1 (5 bases). Per germline, CDR1 KGHSH and CDR2 LQKENI. The CDR3 sequence is 13 residues long. V was pared by 3 bases and J by 3 bases, with 7 bases between. Here the CDR3 reads CASSPGLTDTQYF. The DNA of the CDR3 is TGTGCCAGCTCACCGGGGCTGACAGATACGCAGTATTTT.